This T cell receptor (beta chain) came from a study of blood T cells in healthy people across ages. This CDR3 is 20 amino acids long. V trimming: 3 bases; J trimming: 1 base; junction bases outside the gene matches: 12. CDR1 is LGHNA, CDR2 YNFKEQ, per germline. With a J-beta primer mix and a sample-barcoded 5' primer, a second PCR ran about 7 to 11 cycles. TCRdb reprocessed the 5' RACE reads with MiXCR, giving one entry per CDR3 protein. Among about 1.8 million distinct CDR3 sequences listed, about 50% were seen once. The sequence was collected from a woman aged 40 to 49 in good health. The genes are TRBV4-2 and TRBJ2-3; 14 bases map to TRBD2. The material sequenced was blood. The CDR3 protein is CASSQAPGTSGGWGTDTQYF. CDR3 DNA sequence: TGTGCCAGCAGCCAGGCCCCCGGGACTAGCGGGGGTTGGGGCACAGATACGCAGTATTTT.